This TCR beta chain emerged from a study of T cells in Graves' hyperthyroidism and ophthalmopathy. This clonotype was seen only a few times. Its antigen is still unknown. This CDR3 is built from 13 residues. V lost 0 bases, J lost 7 bases, and 9 bases lay in between. Germline values: CDR1 DFQATT, CDR2 SNEGSKA (reference sequence). Patients with uncontrolled infections, other autoimmune diseases, pregnancy or lactation were excluded. Using around 10 ml of fresh peripheral blood, PBMCs were prepared. Amplified TCR beta CDR3 regions came from RNA transcripts. With the HTBI primer set, the TCR CDR3 went through a first round of RT-PCR. A single record per CDR3 protein comes from TCRdb applying MiXCR to the multiplex PCR reads. The profile covers around 190,000 distinct CDR3 sequences, with 17% appearing a single time and more than 50% taken by the ten largest. Study-level points and caveats: Most expanded thyroid clonotypes above 0.001 also appeared in blood. Before onset, ophthalmopathy was predicted by the model a median roughly 6.4 months earlier.

The gene calls are TRBV20-1 and TRBJ2-2, with D possibly being TRBD2 (6 bases). Material for sequencing was blood. The origin of this receptor is a woman aged 50 to 60 with Graves' hyperthyroidism. The CDR3 spells CSARETSLGELFF. CDR3 in DNA: TGCAGTGCTAGAGAGACTAGTCTCGGGGAGCTGTTTTTT.